This T cell receptor beta chain was identified during a study of CD8 T cells in Susac syndrome. The study's findings and limits: The number of individuals included in the study's TCR sequencing and HLA analysis was acknowledged as relatively small.

As concerns this clonotype: Its antigen is unknown.

Random hexamers were used to reverse transcribe 0.5 to 1 ug of RNA. TCRdb called the immunoSEQ multiplex PCR reads again in MiXCR, with one record for every CDR3 protein. The sample yields about 140,000 distinct CDR3 sequences, 94% seen once. Sequencing used CD8+ T cells from PBMCs. The origin of this receptor is a human donor in good health.

CDR3 bases: TGTGCCAGCAGTGACGGGGGGCACCATCAGCCCCAGCATTTT. Translated: CASSDGGHHQPQHF. The chain joins TRBV2 to TRBJ1-5; D might be TRBD1 (6 bases). V was pared by 3 bases and J by 5 bases, with 11 bases between. CDR3 length: 14 amino acids. Germline CDR1 and CDR2: SNHLY and FYNNEI.